Below, 27 T cell receptor beta chains from the same sample are listed, as sequenced in a study of naive and memory T cell subsets. Study-wide findings and caveats: A few larger clonotypes appeared in naive repertoires, especially CD8, possibly memory cells re-expressing CD45RA.

Two oligonucleotides, mixed equimolar, formed the beta constant-region primer covering TRBC1 and TRBC2. Four rounds of PCR amplified the ligated cDNA using nested alpha and beta constant-region primers plus SP2. TCRdb reanalysed the UMI-ligation and nested PCR reads using MiXCR and keeps one entry per CDR3 protein. The table shows about 150,000 distinct CDR3 sequences, with 22% occurring only once. What these receptors recognize is not known. The sequenced material came from naive CD4+ T cells from blood. These receptors all stem from a human donor in good health.

DNA for the CDR3: TGTGCCAGCTCAGAGGACAACTACGAGCAGTACTTC. This encodes CASSEDNYEQYF. This sequence joins TRBV18 and TRBJ2-7; D perhaps matches TRBD1 (5 bases). Germline V gene sequence: CDR1 KGHSH, CDR2 LQKENI. V lost 5 bases to trimming and J lost 3 bases, with 8 bases between them. This CDR3 has 12 amino acids.

The V call is TRBV6-2 or TRBV6-3, the J call TRBJ2-7; D call uncertain. CDR3 size: 14 residues. Trimming removed 0 bases at V and 1 base at J, with 7 bases between. Germline assignment: CDR1 MNHEY and CDR2 SVGEGT. In nucleotides, the CDR3 is TGTGCCAGCAGTTACTCGCTGAAGTCCTACGAGCAGTACTTC. Translated: CASSYSLKSYEQYF.

The gene calls are TRBV11-2 and TRBJ2-3, with TRBD2 matching 8 bases. Germline CDR1 is SGHAT and CDR2 is FQNNGV. Unmatched junction bases numbered 14, after V lost 5 bases and J lost 4 bases. This CDR3 is built from 17 residues. DNA of the CDR3: TGTGCCAGCAGCCTGATCCCGAGACTAGCGTGGCCAGATACGCAGTATTTT. Its translation: CASSLIPRLAWPDTQYF.

This clonotype was seen at least ten times. The chain joins TRBV20-1 to TRBJ2-3; D is perhaps TRBD2 (6 bases). Trimming pared 6 bases from V and 0 bases from J, leaving 16 bases between. CDR1 DFQATT and CDR2 SNEGSKA come from the germline V gene (reference sequence). The CDR3 loop spans 15 amino acids. CDR3 sequence: CSALNPTRSTDTQYF. The CDR3 DNA reads as TGCAGTGCCCTTAACCCGACTAGGAGCACAGATACGCAGTATTTT.

This clonotype has a handful of counts. This rearrangement joins TRBV12-3 or TRBV12-4 to TRBJ1-4; no reliable D call. The CDR3 is 14 amino acids. Trimming took off 3 bases at V and 8 bases at J, with 13 bases between the two ends. CDR3 DNA sequence: TGTGCCAGCAGTTTGAATCCCGGGATGGAAAAACTGTTTTTT. It codes for CASSLNPGMEKLFF.

The chain carries TRBV27 and TRBJ2-4; weak D call: TRBD1 (6 bases). V gave up 7 bases and J gave up 0 bases, with 10 bases separating them. This CDR3 is built from 14 residues. CDR1 and CDR2 (germline): MNHEY, SMNVEV (reference sequence). CDR3 bases: TGTGCCAGCAAAAAAGGGGGAGCCAAAAACATTCAGTACTTC. Protein sequence: CASKKGGAKNIQYF.

The chain joins TRBV9 to TRBJ1-2; D ambiguous. Trimming removed 0 bases from V and 4 bases from J, with 4 bases in between. CDR1 and CDR2 (germline): SGDLS, YYNGEE. CDR3 length: 12 amino acids. The CDR3 DNA sequence: TGTGCCAGCAGCGTAGGATTCTATGGCTACACCTTC. This codes for CASSVGFYGYTF.

The chain combines TRBV20-1 with TRBJ2-5; D is uncertain. Per germline, CDR1 DFQATT and CDR2 SNEGSKA (reference sequence). Between the trimmed V and J ends, which lost 3 bases and 1 base, there was a span of 6 bases. This CDR3 region has 12 residues. CDR3 region: CSARPSQETQYF. The CDR3 bases are TGCAGTGCTAGGCCCAGCCAAGAGACCCAGTACTTC.

The chain couples TRBV2 to TRBJ2-1; unclear D gene. CDR1 and CDR2 from the germline V gene are SNHLY and FYNNEI. There are 12 residues in the CDR3. V lost 4 bases and J lost 6, with 7 bases in between. The CDR3 DNA sequence: TGTGCCAGCAGTGCCCGGACCAATGAGCAGTTCTTC. The encoded protein is CASSARTNEQFF.

The chain employs TRBV20-1 and TRBJ1-5; 7 bases are shared with TRBD1. Unmatched junction bases numbered 9, after V lost 5 bases and J lost 2 bases. This CDR3 spans 15 amino acids. Germline-derived CDR1 and CDR2 are DFQATT and SNEGSKA (reference sequence). The CDR3 nucleotides read TGCAGTGCTGATGGACAGGCTTTCGGCAATCAGCCCCAGCATTTT. As protein: CSADGQAFGNQPQHF.

In this sample, this clonotype turned up a few times. The CDR3 nucleotides read TGTGCCAGCAGCTTAATAAGGACAGGGGGCTCGGGTATTACCGGGGAGCTGTTTTTT. Its translation: CASSLIRTGGSGITGELFF. V gene TRBV7-3 combines with J gene TRBJ2-2, with 11 bases identical to TRBD1. V dropped 1 base and J dropped 5; count of bases not matched to a gene: 12. CDR1 and CDR2 from the germline V gene are SGHTA and FQGTGA. The length of the CDR3 is 19 residues.

The genes are TRBV20-1 and TRBJ2-1; TRBD2 matches 7 bases. This CDR3 has 15 amino acids. V was clipped by 4 bases and J by 8 bases; unmatched bases: 14. Germline CDR1 and CDR2: DFQATT and SNEGSKA (reference sequence). The CDR3 spells CSAIGAASGTYEQFF. The CDR3 DNA follows: TGCAGTGCTATAGGGGCGGCTAGCGGCACATATGAGCAGTTCTTC.

This chain connects TRBV27 to TRBJ1-1; D is uncertain. CDR3 length: 11 residues. Germline CDR1 is MNHEY and CDR2 is SMNVEV (reference sequence). Deletions cut 7 bases from V and 7 bases from J, with 10 bases between. The CDR3: CASTENGEAFF. CDR3 in DNA: TGTGCCAGCACCGAGAACGGTGAAGCTTTCTTT.

The chain has TRBV20-1 and TRBJ2-4; the D gene is possibly TRBD1 (6 bases). Per the germline V gene, CDR1 is DFQATT and CDR2 is SNEGSKA (reference sequence). The V end lost 5 bases, the J end lost 0 bases, and 17 bases lay between the germline ends. This CDR3 is built from 16 residues. The CDR3 DNA reads TGCAGTGCTCCTCCGGGACACCGACTAGCCAAAAACATTCAGTACTTC. Translating it yields CSAPPGHRLAKNIQYF.

J is TRBJ2-7 and V is TRBV11-3, with 9 bases lining up with TRBD1. V lost 0 bases, J lost 6 bases, and 6 bases stayed unmatched. The CDR3 contains 15 residues. The V gene's germline CDR1 is SGHNT and CDR2 YENEEA. The CDR3 spells CASSLEGQGGSEQYF. The CDR3 region has the DNA TGTGCCAGCAGCTTAGAGGGACAGGGCGGATCCGAGCAGTACTTC.

This clonotype was picked up many times. The chain employs TRBV20-1 and TRBJ1-1, with 7 bases lining up with TRBD1. This CDR3 comprises 13 residues. In germline, CDR1 is DFQATT, CDR2 SNEGSKA (reference sequence). V lost 0 bases and J lost 10; bases outside the gene matches: 8. CDR3 sequence (DNA): TGCAGTGCTAGAGATCCCCAGGGGGTGCGAGCTTTCTTT. It yields the protein CSARDPQGVRAFF.

This clonotype occurred once. The chain carries TRBV20-1 and TRBJ1-2; the D is unclear. CDR3 length equals 14 residues. V lost 3 bases and J 5 bases, leaving 16 bases between the germline ends. Germline CDR1 is DFQATT and CDR2 is SNEGSKA (reference sequence). The CDR3 DNA reads TGCAGTGCTAGCCCCCTGGAAGGGATGTATGGCTACACCTTC. As protein: CSASPLEGMYGYTF.

At least ten counts were recorded for this clonotype. The chain couples TRBV20-1 to TRBJ2-7; 7 nucleotides line up with TRBD1. The germline V gene encodes CDR1 DFQATT and CDR2 SNEGSKA (reference sequence). Trimming cost V 4 bases and J 2 bases; bases outside gene matches: 2. The CDR3 totals 12 residues. The CDR3 DNA reads as TGCAGTGCTAACAGGGGACCCTACGAGCAGTACTTC. Translating gives CSANRGPYEQYF.

This clonotype was counted ten times or more. The rearrangement uses TRBV28 and TRBJ2-3, with D unresolved. The CDR3 has 16 amino acids. Germline CDR1 is MDHEN and CDR2 is SYDVKM. V was trimmed by 7 bases and J by 0 bases, leaving 17 bases between them. CDR3 sequence: CASTKPPGTSTDTQYF. CDR3 in DNA: TGTGCCAGCACAAAACCCCCCGGTACTAGCACAGATACGCAGTATTTT.

The chain has TRBV6-1 and TRBJ2-6; 10 nucleotides agree with TRBD1. Germline V lookup: CDR1 MNHNS, CDR2 SASEGT. Unmatched junction bases numbered 6, after V lost 7 bases and J lost 0 bases. The CDR3 has 17 amino acids. The CDR3 DNA sequence: TGTGCCAGCACGGGACAGGGGTTTCACTCTGGGGCCAACGTCCTGACTTTC. It specifies CASTGQGFHSGANVLTF.

In its sample, this clonotype was seen many times. The chain has TRBV10-3 and TRBJ1-2; D is ambiguous. The ends were cut back, 3 bases at V and 4 bases at J, with 9 bases in the middle. The germline gives CDR1 ENHRY, CDR2 SYGVKD. The CDR3 runs 13 residues. The CDR3 bases are TGTGCCATCAGTGATGGGTTAAGCTATGGCTACACCTTC. Translated: CAISDGLSYGYTF.

This clonotype appeared a few times. This chain links TRBV28 with TRBJ1-2; the D is unclear. The germline CDR1 and CDR2 sequences are MDHEN and SYDVKM. Trimming took 2 bases from V and 4 from J, leaving 11 bases between them. The CDR3 is 14 amino acids. The CDR3 spells CASSLRGATYGYTF. The CDR3 DNA sequence: TGTGCCAGCAGTTTACGAGGAGCTACCTATGGCTACACCTTC.

This chain links TRBV12-3 or TRBV12-4 with TRBJ2-7, with 12 positions matching TRBD1. J gave up 2 bases and V 5 bases, and 7 bases lay outside the gene matches. The CDR3 totals 16 residues. This chain's CDR3 is CASSRRDRGLTYEQYF. The CDR3 DNA sequence: TGTGCCAGCAGTAGACGGGACAGGGGGCTCACCTACGAGCAGTACTTC.

The chain carries TRBV9 and TRBJ2-7, with D perhaps matching TRBD2 (5 bases). The CDR3 has 13 amino acids. Germline V gene data show CDR1 as SGDLS and CDR2 as YYNGEE. V lost 0 bases and J 6 bases, leaving 10 bases between the germline ends. The CDR3 DNA reads TGTGCCAGCAGCGTAGGGGGAGTCTCCGAGCAGTACTTC. This gives the protein CASSVGGVSEQYF.

This clonotype has at least ten counts. This sequence joins TRBV12-3 or TRBV12-4 and TRBJ1-3; the D is unclear. Trimming took off 2 bases at V and 8 bases at J, with 4 bases between the two ends. The CDR3 has 11 residues. CDR3 region: CASSLSYTIYF. The CDR3 coding sequence is TGTGCCAGCAGTTTAAGCTACACCATATATTTT.

This clonotype was seen a few times. The rearrangement joins TRBV28 to TRBJ1-2; 7 positions agree with TRBD1. This CDR3 is built from 14 residues. Unmatched junction bases numbered 6, after V lost 8 bases and J lost 0 bases. The germline CDR1 and CDR2 sequences are MDHEN and SYDVKM. This chain's CDR3 is CASENRGSNYGYTF. As DNA, the CDR3 is TGTGCCAGCGAAAACAGGGGTTCTAACTATGGCTACACCTTC.

The chain recombines TRBV27 with TRBJ2-7; weak D call: TRBD1 (5 bases). Germline CDR1 is MNHEY and CDR2 is SMNVEV (reference sequence). The V and J ends lost 8 bases and 2 bases respectively, with 13 bases between them. The CDR3 consists of 13 residues. The CDR3 nucleotides read TGTGCCAGCCGCCAGGGTACAACCTACGAGCAGTACTTC. It yields the protein CASRQGTTYEQYF.